The clone carrying this T cell receptor (beta chain) was recorded at least ten times. Diagnoses used clinical symptoms, serum thyroxine and TRAb, thyroid ultrasound and orbital computed tomography. TCR beta CDR3 regions were amplified from RNA transcripts. With the HTBI primer set, the TCR CDR3 went through a first round of RT-PCR. TCRdb reprocessed the multiplex PCR reads via MiXCR and lists one record per CDR3 protein. The table records about 700,000 distinct CDR3 sequences, 14% of them present only once. The data stem from a study of T cells in Graves' hyperthyroidism and ophthalmopathy. Trimming stripped 4 bases from V and 7 bases from J, with 13 bases between. Germline values: CDR1 SGHTA, CDR2 FQGNSA. The CDR3 covers 13 residues.

The clonotype originates from a young woman with Graves' hyperthyroidism. The sequencing sample was made of blood. The chain links TRBV7-2 to TRBJ1-2; D not certain. The CDR3 loop is CASSSPSPGGYTF. The CDR3, as DNA: TGTGCCAGCAGCTCACCAAGTCCAGGTGGCTACACCTTC.